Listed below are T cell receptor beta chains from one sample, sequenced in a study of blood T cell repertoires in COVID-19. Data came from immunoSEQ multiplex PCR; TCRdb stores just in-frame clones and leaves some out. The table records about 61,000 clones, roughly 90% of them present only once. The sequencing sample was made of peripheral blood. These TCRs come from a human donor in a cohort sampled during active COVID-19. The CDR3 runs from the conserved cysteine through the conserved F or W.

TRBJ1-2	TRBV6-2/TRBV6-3	CASSHRGAGINYGYTF
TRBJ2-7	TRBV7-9	CASSLGPRGSGVYEQYF
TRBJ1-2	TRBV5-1	CASSLNRGVIDGYTF
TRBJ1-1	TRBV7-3	CASSSTGTTEAFF
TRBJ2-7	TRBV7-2	CASSLGLAAYEQYF
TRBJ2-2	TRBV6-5	CASSPWTGGNGELFF
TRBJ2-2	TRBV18	CASSPRQGGAGELFF
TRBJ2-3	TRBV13	CASSPKGLAGATDTQYF
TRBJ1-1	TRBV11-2	CASSLGHLYQMNTEAFF
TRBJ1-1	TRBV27	CASGPSGQTVAFF
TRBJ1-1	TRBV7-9	CASSLTALNTEAFF
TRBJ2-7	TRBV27	CASSSSGGPYEQYF
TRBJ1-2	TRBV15	CATSRDGNGYTF
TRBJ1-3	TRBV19	CASSIAPGGGLGNTIYF
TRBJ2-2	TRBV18	CASSPLAGTNTGELFF
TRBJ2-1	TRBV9	CASSGRTSGKYNEQFF
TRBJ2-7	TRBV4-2	CASSQEDRSTSYEQYF
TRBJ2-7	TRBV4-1	CASSQEQEGLGIEQYF
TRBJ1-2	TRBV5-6	CASSFQTGFGGYTF
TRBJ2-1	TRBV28	CASSLPTSGRLSSYNEQFF
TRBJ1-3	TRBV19	CASTPGSQGIVGNTIYF
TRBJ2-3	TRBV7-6	CASSFLGGDGDSSTDTQYF
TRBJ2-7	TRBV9	CASSVGTGISYEQYF
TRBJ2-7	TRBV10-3	CAISPGQGASSSYEQYF
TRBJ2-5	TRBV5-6	CASSGFGTYKETQYF
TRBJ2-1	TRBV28	CASSNGLAENNEQFF
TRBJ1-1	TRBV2	CASSEASGGFYTEAFF
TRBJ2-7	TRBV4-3	CASRQGLAEAYEQYF
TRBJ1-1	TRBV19	CASSTYRVGNTEAFF
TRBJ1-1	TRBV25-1	CASSELLGDDTEAFF
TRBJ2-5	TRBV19	CASSILGRGEGETQYF
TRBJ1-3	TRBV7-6	CASSPRRTSNSGNTIYF
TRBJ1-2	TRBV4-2	CASSQGSSGGADYGYTF
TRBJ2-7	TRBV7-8	CATVPAAGHYEQYF
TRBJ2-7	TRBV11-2	CASSPTSGGTYEQYF
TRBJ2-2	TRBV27	CASSLAGGGTGELFF
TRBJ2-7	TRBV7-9	CASSGQGSYEQYF
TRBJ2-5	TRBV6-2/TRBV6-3	CASSLWESRGETQYF
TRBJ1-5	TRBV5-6	CASSFTGTGNQPQHF
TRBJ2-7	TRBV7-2	CASSLVTGKGYEQYF
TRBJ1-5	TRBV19	CASSLEGSQPQHF
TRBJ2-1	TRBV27	CASSGTSGLINEQFF
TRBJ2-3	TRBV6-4	CTSSEQGEDTQYF
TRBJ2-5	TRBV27	CASSLTGGGETQYF
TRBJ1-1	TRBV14	CASSFQGNTEAFF
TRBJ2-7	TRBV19	CASSSYRAGGALSYEQYF
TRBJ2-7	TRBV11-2	CASSLIGVRADLSYEQYF
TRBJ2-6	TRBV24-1	CATSDLQGPGANVLTF
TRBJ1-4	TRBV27	CASSLSGRGELFF
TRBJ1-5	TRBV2	CASSGQGVGSNQPQHF
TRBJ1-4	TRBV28	CASSPTGSTNEKLFF
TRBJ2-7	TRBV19	CASSPSGTPSSYEQYF
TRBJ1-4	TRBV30	CAWSWGPAGTGISEKLFF